The table lists the clone carrying this T cell receptor beta chain with a few counts. Its antigen is as yet unknown. This sample is part of a study of post-analysis software for immune sequencing data. Findings of the study overall: Those samples that were prepared in the same batch co-clustered strongly by F measure. There were about five TRBV segments more frequent in patients than controls, and TRBV5-6, TRBV5-1 and TRBV20-1 were among them. Versus controls, multiple sclerosis patients showed significantly lower diversity (normalized Chao1).

Germline CDR1 reads SGHDT; CDR2 reads YYEEEE. This CDR3 comprises 12 residues. The V and J ends lost 2 bases and 6 bases respectively, with 5 bases between them. Presence of unique molecular identifiers characterized the TCR beta cDNA libraries. Approximately 500,000 cDNA molecules were obtained per 1 to 10 million input T cells. One entry per CDR3 protein, called by TCRdb with MiXCR from the PCR reads. The sample includes 150,000 to 200,000 distinct CDR3 sequences, around 28% of them seen just once. This receptor was taken from a girl between 5 and 17 years old with multiple sclerosis. The specimen was blood. The chain joins TRBV5-6 to TRBJ2-2; the D is unclear. This CDR3 reads CASSLGSGELFF. CDR3 nucleotides: TGTGCCAGCAGCTTAGGGTCCGGGGAGCTGTTTTTT.